This T cell receptor beta chain was captured in a study of blood T cell repertoires in COVID-19. Overall study context: Spain, Italy and the United States supplied samples that represented acute and convalescent COVID-19.

Sequencing used immunoSEQ multiplex PCR; TCRdb keeps in-frame clones, though not all of them. Of tens of thousands of clones in the sample, 80% are singletons; the top ten hold more than 15%. V lost 3 bases and J lost 4, with 15 bases in between. The CDR3 has 15 amino acids. The germline CDR1 and CDR2 sequences are MGHRA and YSYEKL. Material: peripheral blood. The chain uses TRBV4-1 and TRBJ1-2; D unresolved. The clonotype comes from a man aged 30-40 years with COVID-19, enrolled during active disease. In DNA, the CDR3 is TGCGCCAGCAGCCACCCGGCCAGGTCGGCCTATGGCTACACCTTC. It specifies CASSHPARSAYGYTF.